Below are 15 T cell receptor beta chains sequenced from a single sample in a study of blood T cell repertoires in COVID-19. Sequenced by immunoSEQ multiplex PCR; TCRdb stores in-frame clones only, minus some. The sample shows approximately 100,000 clones, roughly 84% of them seen only once. Sequencing used peripheral blood. The receptor set was obtained from a man in his 60s with acute or convalescent COVID-19.

The CDR3 protein is CASSLGQQETQYF. The CDR3 coding sequence is TGTGCCAGCAGCTTAGGGCAGCAAGAGACCCAGTACTTC. The V and J genes are TRBV7-9 and TRBJ2-5; no clear D gene. V was pared by 1 base and J by 2 bases, with 5 bases between. This CDR3 comprises 13 residues. CDR1 SEHNR and CDR2 FQNEAQ come from the germline V gene (reference sequence).

J is TRBJ2-1 and V is TRBV12-5; 8 nucleotides agree with TRBD1. J gave up 4 bases and V 6 bases, and 8 bases lay outside the gene matches. Per the germline V gene, CDR1 is LGHNT and CDR2 is FRNRAP. This CDR3 has 15 amino acids. The CDR3 loop reads CASGTGVDNYNEQFF. CDR3 DNA sequence: TGTGCTAGTGGGACAGGGGTCGATAATTACAATGAGCAGTTCTTC.

The rearrangement joins TRBV11-2 to TRBJ2-7, with 8 bases identical to TRBD1. After removal of 3 bases from V and 6 bases from J, the junction contained 10 bases not matched to a gene. From germline, CDR1 is SGHAT and CDR2 FQNNGV. The CDR3 covers 15 residues. This CDR3 reads CASSLLWQGAGEQYF. The CDR3 bases are TGTGCCAGCAGCTTGTTGTGGCAGGGGGCCGGCGAGCAGTACTTC.

The chain joins TRBV5-8 to TRBJ1-6; D remains ambiguous. This CDR3 spans 15 amino acids. CDR1 is SGHTS and CDR2 is YDEGEE in the germline V gene. V lost 0 bases and J lost 0, with 4 bases in between. CDR3 sequence reads: CASSLASSYNSPLHF. The CDR3 coding sequence is TGTGCCAGCAGCTTGGCGAGCTCCTATAATTCACCCCTCCACTTT. The full variable domain, with the rest looked up from reference TRBV5-8 and TRBJ1-6, is EAGVTQSPTHLIKTRGQQATLRCSPISGHTSVYWYQQALGLGLQFLLWYDEGEERNRGNFPPRFSGRQFPNYSSELNVNALELEDSALYLCASSLASSYNSPLHFGNGTRLTVT.

The rearrangement links TRBV4-1 to TRBJ2-3, with 11 bases matching TRBD1. Germline-derived CDR1 and CDR2 are MGHRA and YSYEKL. The CDR3 totals 16 residues. V shed 3 bases, J shed 2 bases, and the junction held 4 bases outside the gene matches. This chain's CDR3 is CASSHGQGAITDTQYF. CDR3 coding DNA: TGCGCCAGCAGCCACGGACAGGGGGCAATCACAGATACGCAGTATTTT.

The chain uses TRBV5-6 and TRBJ1-2; 10 bases fit TRBD1. With V trimmed by 0 bases and J by 8 bases, 4 bases remained unmatched. The CDR3 spans 14 residues. Germline values: CDR1 SGHDT, CDR2 YYEEEE. CDR3 DNA: TGTGCCAGCAGCTTGGGGGACAGGGGTCTCGGCTACACCTTC. It translates to CASSLGDRGLGYTF. Together with reference TRBV5-6 and TRBJ1-2, the CDR3 gives the full variable domain: DAGVTQSPTHLIKTRGQQVTLRCSPKSGHDTVSWYQQALGQGPQFIFQYYEEEERQRGNFPDRFSGHQFPNYSSELNVNALLLGDSALYLCASSLGDRGLGYTFGSGTRLTVV.

This chain connects TRBV6-2 or TRBV6-3 to TRBJ2-3; D gene ambiguous. Trimming took 5 bases from V and 7 from J, leaving 10 bases between them. The CDR3 has 12 residues. Germline assignment: CDR1 MNHEY and CDR2 SVGEGT. CDR3 sequence: CASSRVGYTQYF. The CDR3 DNA reads TGTGCCAGCAGTCGGGTTGGCTATACGCAGTATTTT.

The chain is built from TRBV9 and TRBJ1-2, with a possible D match to TRBD1 (6 bases). Germline V gene sequence: CDR1 SGDLS, CDR2 YYNGEE. The CDR3 spans 15 residues. V lost 0 bases and J lost 5, with 14 bases in between. For the CDR3, the DNA is TGTGCCAGCAGCGTAGAAGGGCGAAGGGGGTATGGCTACACCTTC. This sequence encodes CASSVEGRRGYGYTF.

V gene TRBV5-1 combines with J gene TRBJ2-7; the D is unclear. CDR1 and CDR2 from the germline V gene are SGHRS and YFSETQ. This CDR3 has 10 amino acids. Deletions cut 5 bases from V and 4 bases from J, with 4 bases between. The CDR3 sequence is CASSLYEQYF. The CDR3 coding sequence is TGCGCCAGCAGTCTATACGAGCAGTACTTC.

V usage is TRBV6-5 and J usage is TRBJ2-1; D unresolved. Germline CDR1 reads MNHEY; CDR2 reads SVGAGI. Between the trimmed V and J ends, which lost 6 bases and 9 bases, there was a span of 15 bases. The CDR3 is 13 residues long. CDR3: CASSDPDTSEQFF. In DNA form, the CDR3 reads TGTGCCAGCAGCGACCCCGACACGTCTGAGCAGTTCTTC.

In regard to this clone: This same CDR3 is encoded by further DNA sequences in the sample. The chain recombines TRBV29-1 with TRBJ1-2; 8 bases align to TRBD1. The germline V gene encodes CDR1 SQVTM and CDR2 ANQGSEA. Losses at the gene ends were 6 bases for V and 3 bases for J; bases not matched to a gene: 0. The CDR3 sequence is 11 residues long. This chain's CDR3 is CSVDRDYGYTF. In DNA, the CDR3 is TGCAGCGTGGACAGGGACTATGGCTACACCTTC.

This chain uses TRBV2 with TRBJ1-2; D gene uncertain. Germline-derived CDR1 and CDR2 are SNHLY and FYNNEI. The CDR3 runs to 14 residues. V dropped 5 bases and J dropped 4 bases, with 14 bases sitting between them. The CDR3 loop reads CASSIKGEVYGYTF. The CDR3 DNA reads as TGTGCCAGCAGTATCAAGGGAGAGGTCTATGGCTACACCTTC.

The chain couples TRBV25-1 to TRBJ1-6; 9 bases map to TRBD1. Germline CDR1 reads MGHDK; CDR2 reads SYGVNS. The ends lost 8 bases at V and 9 bases at J; junction bases unmatched: 5. The CDR3 is 13 amino acids. The DNA for the CDR3 is TGTGCCAGCTGGACAGGGGCCGGTTCACCCCTCCACTTT. Its protein is CASWTGAGSPLHF.

The chain recombines TRBV20-1 with TRBJ2-3; D gene uncertain. Germline V gene data show CDR1 as DFQATT and CDR2 as SNEGSKA (reference sequence). This CDR3 is 11 amino acids long. V lost 5 bases and J lost 5, with 8 bases in between. This chain's CDR3 is CSALPLDTQYF. DNA for the CDR3: TGCAGTGCTCTCCCCTTAGATACGCAGTATTTT.

The chain combines TRBV6-2 or TRBV6-3 with TRBJ1-2; perhaps TRBD1 as D (6 bases). The CDR3 has 13 residues. Looked up from germline, CDR1 is MNHEY and CDR2 is SVGEGT. Trimming left V 2 bases short and J 4 bases short, with 8 bases between. The CDR3: CASSYDRIYGYTF. In DNA form, the CDR3 reads TGTGCCAGCAGTTACGACAGGATCTATGGCTACACCTTC.